Listed below are T cell receptor beta chains from one sample, sequenced in a study of human CD8 memory T cell subsets. Reanalyzing the 5' RACE reads, TCRdb keeps one entry per CDR3 protein, without DNA. Reported are about 6,700 distinct CDR3 sequences; the ten largest clones contain around a fifth. Material for sequencing was CD8+ stem-like memory T cells (TSCM and TCM) sorted from PBMCs. The receptors come from a human donor in good health. Each CDR3 is given with its conserved first and last residue. The listing skips clone size in some rows; elsewhere it reads once, few, many or a size class.

clone_size j_call v_call cdr3_aa
NA TRBJ1-6 TRBV21-1 CASRKMSGTPNSPLHF
NA TRBJ2-5 TRBV20-1 CSATGLGETQYF
NA TRBJ2-1 TRBV6-1 CASRGSGRPSSIGHNEQFF
NA TRBJ2-1 TRBV2 CASGASGGDSTYNEQFF
NA TRBJ2-1 TRBV20-1 CSAILAAGGNEQFF
NA TRBJ1-2 TRBV7-8 CASSLFTQPRRDPNYGYTF
medium-sized TRBJ2-7 TRBV20-1 CSARGALAGFEQYF
NA TRBJ2-1 TRBV7-9 CASSSEWDINEQFF
large TRBJ2-1 TRBV2 CASRERGGDEQFF
NA TRBJ2-7 TRBV7-9 CASSLQVAYEQYF
NA TRBJ1-6 TRBV4-1 CASSQEAGKNSPLHF
NA TRBJ2-2 TRBV12-3/TRBV12-4 CASSPSGELFF
medium-sized TRBJ2-5 TRBV7-9 CASSPSGGSGVETQYF
NA TRBJ1-2 TRBV29-1 CSVEDLWRGSAGYGYTF
NA TRBJ2-7 TRBV12-3/TRBV12-4 CASTGTRYEQYF
NA TRBJ2-2 TRBV7-9 CASSLVPTGELFF
NA TRBJ1-1 TRBV19 CASTSPRDSLEAFF
NA TRBJ1-1 TRBV6-5 CASRPTGSEAFF
medium-sized TRBJ2-7 TRBV29-1 CSVIQPTGQGYEQYF
NA TRBJ1-4 TRBV7-6 CASSSKPGRGGEKLFF
NA TRBJ2-3 TRBV6-2/TRBV6-3 CASSYSGVFGDTQYF
NA TRBJ2-7 TRBV6-2/TRBV6-3 CASSTPRTASYEQYF
medium-sized TRBJ2-5 TRBV7-9 CASSLGEQETQYF
NA TRBJ2-7 TRBV7-9 CASSSGQGWEEQYF
NA TRBJ2-1 TRBV7-9 CASSPVGTHNEQFF
NA TRBJ1-1 TRBV25-1 CASSEYSREVTEAFF
medium-sized TRBJ1-2 TRBV27 CASSPRDRPNYGYTF
NA TRBJ1-1 TRBV2 CASSEGGTGALNTEAFF
medium-sized TRBJ1-1 TRBV11-2 CASSSRQGPTEAFF
medium-sized TRBJ1-1 TRBV20-1 CSARGGDSPTEAFF
NA TRBJ2-3 TRBV19 CASSKEAGTDTQYF
NA TRBJ2-1 TRBV7-9 CASSLSAGGEQFF
NA TRBJ1-5 TRBV10-3 CAISGGQGDNQPQHF
medium-sized TRBJ2-1 TRBV4-3 CASSHTALSNEQFF
NA TRBJ2-7 TRBV7-9 CASSLAGGGDPYEQYF
NA TRBJ1-3 TRBV7-9 CASRSTGSYSGNTIYF
NA TRBJ1-3 TRBV6-6 CASTQAVSGNTIYF
NA TRBJ1-1 TRBV5-4 CASSLFEGKTEAFF
NA TRBJ2-7 TRBV15 CATSTGDSYEQYF
NA TRBJ2-7 TRBV11-2 CASSYETSGAPYEQYF
NA TRBJ2-1 TRBV5-1 CASSDRGASANEQFF